Listed below are T cell receptor beta chains from one sample, sequenced in a study of T cell responses to AZD1222 COVID-19 vaccine. Profiled with immunoSEQ multiplex PCR; TCRdb holds only in-frame clones, not every one. The table has some 110,000 clones, around 84% seen once. This specimen consisted of peripheral blood, obtained 28 days after the second AZD1222 dose. The receptor set was obtained from an adult who received the AZD1222 COVID-19 vaccine. The CDR3 runs from the conserved cysteine through the conserved F or W. The D gene is left open where the match is weak. For some rows the clone size is stated as once, few or many, or as a class when expanded; others skip it.

TRBJ2-7	NA	TRBV11-2	TRBD2	TGTGCCAGCAGCTCGGGGCGGGGGAACTACGAGCAGTACTTC	CASSSGRGNYEQYF
TRBJ1-4	NA	TRBV3-1/TRBV3-2	NA	TGTGCCAGCAGCCAAGATTTGACAGATGAAAAACTGTTTTTT	CASSQDLTDEKLFF
TRBJ2-7	NA	TRBV30	NA	TGTGCCTGGAAATCGCGACTTCTGCCGCCCGAGCAGTACTTC	CAWKSRLLPPEQYF
TRBJ1-6	NA	TRBV13	NA	TGTGCCAGCAGCTTAGAAGGGTATTCACCCCTCCACTTT	CASSLEGYSPLHF
TRBJ2-1	NA	TRBV5-6	TRBD2	TGTGCCAGCAGCTTGTCAGCGGGGGTGTCTCATGAGCAGTTCTTC	CASSLSAGVSHEQFF
TRBJ1-1	few	TRBV12-3/TRBV12-4	NA	TGTGCCAGCAGTTTAGAAGGTCGAGCTTTCTTT	CASSLEGRAFF
TRBJ1-5	NA	TRBV19	NA	TGTGCCAGTACAGGACAGAACAATCAGCCCCAGCATTTT	CASTGQNNQPQHF
TRBJ2-2	NA	TRBV3-1/TRBV3-2	NA	TGTGCCAGCAGCCACCCGCCCGGGGAGCTGTTTTTT	CASSHPPGELFF
TRBJ1-1	NA	TRBV6-1	TRBD1	TGTGCCAGCAGTGAATACAGGGGAACCTCTGAAGCTTTCTTT	CASSEYRGTSEAFF
TRBJ1-5	once	TRBV18	NA	TGTGCCAGCTCACCAAACTCCGGACGGAATCAGCCCCAGCATTTT	CASSPNSGRNQPQHF
TRBJ1-1	NA	TRBV7-2	NA	TGTGCCAGCAGCTTAGCAGCAGGCACTGAAGCTTTCTTT	CASSLAAGTEAFF
TRBJ2-3	NA	TRBV12-3/TRBV12-4	NA	TGTGCCAGCAGTTTAGGTAGAAGAGATACGCAGTATTTT	CASSLGRRDTQYF
TRBJ1-1	NA	TRBV12-3/TRBV12-4	NA	TGTGCCAGCCATTGGACCCAAAACACTGAAGCTTTCTTT	CASHWTQNTEAFF
TRBJ2-5	NA	TRBV7-2	NA	TGTGCCAGCAGCTTAGGCGATTTAGGGGTCGGGTGGCCCGGTGAGACCCAGTACTTC	CASSLGDLGVGWPGETQYF
TRBJ2-7	NA	TRBV6-2/TRBV6-3	NA	TGTGCCAGCAGTTACACGGCAGGGATCTACGAGCAGTACTTC	CASSYTAGIYEQYF
TRBJ1-4	NA	TRBV2	TRBD1	TGTGCCAGCAGAGGACAGGCGGCTGAAAAACTGTTTTTT	CASRGQAAEKLFF
TRBJ1-2	NA	TRBV29-1	TRBD1	TGCAGCGTTGTCGAAGGGGGCTCCATCAGCGGCTACACCTTC	CSVVEGGSISGYTF
TRBJ2-1	NA	TRBV24-1	TRBD2	TGTGCCACCGCCGTTGCGGGAGCGGGATACAATGAGCAGTTCTTC	CATAVAGAGYNEQFF
TRBJ1-2	NA	TRBV28	TRBD1	TGTGCCAGCAGTTTAGTTCAGACAGGGGGAGTCGGCTACACCTTC	CASSLVQTGGVGYTF
TRBJ1-5	NA	TRBV9	TRBD1	TGTGCCAGCAGCGTAGGGGACAGCATAAATCAGCCCCAGCATTTT	CASSVGDSINQPQHF
TRBJ2-7	NA	TRBV7-9	NA	TGTGCCAGCAGCTTTTCTAGCGATCGGTACGAGCAGTACTTC	CASSFSSDRYEQYF
TRBJ2-1	once	TRBV9	NA	TGTGCCAGCAGCACAGTTGACAGGGAGCAGTTCTTC	CASSTVDREQFF
TRBJ1-6	NA	TRBV7-3	TRBD1	TGTGCCAGCAGCCTTAACGGACAGGGATATTCACCCCTCCACTTT	CASSLNGQGYSPLHF
TRBJ2-6	NA	TRBV30	NA	TGTGCCTGGAGTGTCGGGTATGAGGCTGGGGCCAACGTCCTGACTTTC	CAWSVGYEAGANVLTF